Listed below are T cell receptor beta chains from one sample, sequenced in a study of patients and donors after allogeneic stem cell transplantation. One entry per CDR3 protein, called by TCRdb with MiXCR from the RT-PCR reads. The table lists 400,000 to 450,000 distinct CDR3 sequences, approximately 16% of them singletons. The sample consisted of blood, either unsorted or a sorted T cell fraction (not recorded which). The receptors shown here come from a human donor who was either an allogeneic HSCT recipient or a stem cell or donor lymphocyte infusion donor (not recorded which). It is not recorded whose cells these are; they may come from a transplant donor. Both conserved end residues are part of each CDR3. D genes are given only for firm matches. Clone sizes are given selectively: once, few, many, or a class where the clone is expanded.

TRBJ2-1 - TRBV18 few TGTGCCAGCTCACAAACTAGACAGCGCATGTTGTACAATGAGCAGTTCTTC CASSQTRQRMLYNEQFF
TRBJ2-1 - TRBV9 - TGTGCCAGCAGCGTAGGCGCGTACAATGAGCAGTTCTTC CASSVGAYNEQFF
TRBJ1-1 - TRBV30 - TGTGCCTGTTGGCTGGGCCGGGCTTTCTTT CACWLGRAFF
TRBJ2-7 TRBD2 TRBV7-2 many TGTGCCAGCAGCTCCCGGGACTACTCCTACGAGCAGTACTTC CASSSRDYSYEQYF
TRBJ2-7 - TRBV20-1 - TGCAGTGCTGGAGGGGGCGTCGGCCCCTACGAGCAGCACTTC CSAGGGVGPYEQHF
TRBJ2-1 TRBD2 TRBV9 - TGTGCCAGCAGCGCGATAGCGGGGGGCTCCTACAATGAGCAGTTCTTC CASSAIAGGSYNEQFF
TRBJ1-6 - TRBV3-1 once TGTGCCAGCAGCCGCAGAAAGGGACGAAAGATGAATTCACCCCTCCACTTT CASSRRKGRKMNSPLHF
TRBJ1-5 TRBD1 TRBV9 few TGTGCCAGCAGCGTAGGTCCCGGGACAGGGGGCGCGGGTCAGCCCCAGCATTTT CASSVGPGTGGAGQPQHF
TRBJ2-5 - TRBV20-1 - TGCAGTGCTAGAGTGCCAGGGAGAGAGACCCAGTACTTC CSARVPGRETQYF
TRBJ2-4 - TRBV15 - TGTGCCACGGCTGAGGTGGCTAACATTCAGTACTTC CATAEVANIQYF
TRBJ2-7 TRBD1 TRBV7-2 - TGTGCCAGCAGCCACCCGACAGGGGCTATCAAGTACGAGCAGTACTTC CASSHPTGAIKYEQYF
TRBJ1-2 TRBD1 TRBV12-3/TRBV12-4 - TGTGCCATCAAAGGTGGACAGGCGAATGGCTACACCTTC CAIKGGQANGYTF
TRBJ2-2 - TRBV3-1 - TGTGCCAGCAGCCAAGATCTAGGGACGACGAACACCGGGGAGCTGTTTTTT CASSQDLGTTNTGELFF
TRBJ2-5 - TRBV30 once TGTGCCTGGACCCAGGGGCAAGAGACCCAGTACTTC CAWTQGQETQYF
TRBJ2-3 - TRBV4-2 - TGTGCCAGCAGCCAAGATGGTAACACAGATACGCAGTATTTT CASSQDGNTDTQYF
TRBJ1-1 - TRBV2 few TGTGCCAGCAGTCCCAGGGATTACACTGAAGCTTTCTTT CASSPRDYTEAFF
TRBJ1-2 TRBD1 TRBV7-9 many TGTGCCAGCAGCTCCCCCGGCCCTTCCGGGACAGCTTTC CASSSPGPSGTAF
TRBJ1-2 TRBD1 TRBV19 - TGTGCCAGTAAAAGGGACAGGCACTATGGCTACACCTTC CASKRDRHYGYTF
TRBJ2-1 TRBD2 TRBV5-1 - TGCGCCAGCAGCCTTAGCGGGGGGCGCAATGAGCAGTTCTTC CASSLSGGRNEQFF
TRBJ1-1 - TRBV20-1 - TGCAGTGCTAGAGATTCCAGGTCGAACACTGAAGCTTTCTTT CSARDSRSNTEAFF
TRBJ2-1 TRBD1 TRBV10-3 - TGTGCCATCAGTGTAGGGAGGGACAGGGAGCCGAATGAGCAGTTCTTC CAISVGRDREPNEQFF
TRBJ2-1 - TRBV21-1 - TGTGCCAGCAGCAAAGTAAGAGGCCGCTCCTACAATGAGCAGTTCTTC CASSKVRGRSYNEQFF
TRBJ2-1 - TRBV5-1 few TGCGCCAGCAGCGGACTTCTTCGGGCCCGGCGGGCGTTCTTC CASSGLLRARRAFF
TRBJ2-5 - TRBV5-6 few TGTGCCAGCAGCTTGCCCCCAGAGACCCAGTACTTC CASSLPPETQYF
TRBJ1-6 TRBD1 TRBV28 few TGTGCCAGCAACGTCGCCGGGACAGGAAATTCACCCCTCCACTTT CASNVAGTGNSPLHF
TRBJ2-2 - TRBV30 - TGTGCCTGGAGTGTGGCCAGACTAGGGGCCGGGGAGCTGTTTTTT CAWSVARLGAGELFF
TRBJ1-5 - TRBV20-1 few TGCAGTGCTAGAGGGCGCAGGGGCCTCAATCAGCCCCAGCATTTT CSARGRRGLNQPQHF
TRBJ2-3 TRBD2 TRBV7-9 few TGTGCCAGCAGCTTTGGACTAGCGAGAGGCACAGATACGCAGTATTTT CASSFGLARGTDTQYF
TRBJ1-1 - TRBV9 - TGTGCCAGCAGCGTAGCCCGAGAGGCAGTAAACACTGAAGCTTTCTTT CASSVAREAVNTEAFF
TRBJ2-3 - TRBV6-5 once TGTGCCAGCAGTTGGGTCGGGGGGCCCACAGATACGCAGTATTTT CASSWVGGPTDTQYF
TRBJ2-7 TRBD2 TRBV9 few TGTGCCAGCAGCGCCCTAGCGGGGCCCTCCTACGAGCAGTACTTC CASSALAGPSYEQYF
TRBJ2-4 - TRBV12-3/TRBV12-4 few TGTGCCAGCAGTTCAGGGACAAACCCACTGCTAGCCAAAAACATTCAGTACTTC CASSSGTNPLLAKNIQYF
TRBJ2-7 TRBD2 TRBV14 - TGTGCCAGCAGCCCCCCAGGACTAGCGGGAACCTACGAGCAGTACTTC CASSPPGLAGTYEQYF
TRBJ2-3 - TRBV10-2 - TGCGCCACCAGAAAGGTTCCTAGCACAGATACGCAGTATTTT CATRKVPSTDTQYF
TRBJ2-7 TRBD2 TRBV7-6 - TGTGCCAGCAGCAAATGGGGGGGCTACGAGCAGTACTTC CASSKWGGYEQYF
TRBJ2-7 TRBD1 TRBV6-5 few TGTGCCAGCAGTTATGACCGGGACAGCACCTACGAGCAGTACTTC CASSYDRDSTYEQYF
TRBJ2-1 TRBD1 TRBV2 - TGTGCCAGCAGTGCGGACAGGAGCTCCTACAATGAGCAGTTCTTC CASSADRSSYNEQFF
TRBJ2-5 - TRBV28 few TGTGCCAGCAGTTTACGGGAGAGCCGACAAGAGACCCAGTACTTC CASSLRESRQETQYF
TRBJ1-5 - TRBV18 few TGTGCCAGCTCACCGTCGGGACCCCCGAATCAGCCCCAGCATTTT CASSPSGPPNQPQHF
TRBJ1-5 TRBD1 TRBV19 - TGTGCCAGTAGTATCGGCCAGGGGGCGAGACCCCAGCATTTT CASSIGQGARPQHF
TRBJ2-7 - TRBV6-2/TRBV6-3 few TGTGCCACCCTGGGAGACCCGCCCCCCTACGAGCAGTACTTC CATLGDPPPYEQYF
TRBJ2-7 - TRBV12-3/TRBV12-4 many TGTGCCAGCAGTTGGGGTTCGGGTACCTACGAGCAGTACTTC CASSWGSGTYEQYF
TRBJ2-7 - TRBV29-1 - TGCAGCGTTGTTGGCCTCTCCTACGAGCAGTACTTC CSVVGLSYEQYF
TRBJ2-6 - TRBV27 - TGTGCCAGCAGACTATACTCTGGGGCCAACGTCCTGACTTTC CASRLYSGANVLTF
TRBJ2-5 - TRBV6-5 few TGTGCCAGCAGTCCGGGTTGGACCCAGTACTTC CASSPGWTQYF
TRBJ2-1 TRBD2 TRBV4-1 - TGCGCCAGCAGCTCTCTGACTAGCGGGAGAGACAATGAGCAGTTCTTC CASSSLTSGRDNEQFF
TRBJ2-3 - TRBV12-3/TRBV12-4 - TGTGCCAGCAGAGTCCGGGGCCCAGATACGCAGTATTTT CASRVRGPDTQYF
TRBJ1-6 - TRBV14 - TGTGCCAGCAGCCAAATCAGGGTTCCCTATAATTCACCCCTCCACTTT CASSQIRVPYNSPLHF
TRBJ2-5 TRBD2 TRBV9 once TGTGCCAGCAGCGTAGACCTGGCGGGGGGAGAGACCCAGTACTTC CASSVDLAGGETQYF
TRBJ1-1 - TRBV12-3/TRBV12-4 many TGTGCCAGCAGCCCCAGGAACACTGAAGCTTTCTTT CASSPRNTEAFF
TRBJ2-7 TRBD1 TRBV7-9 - TGTGCCAGCAGAAGAGACAGGGAAGAGCAGTACTTC CASRRDREEQYF
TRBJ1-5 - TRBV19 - TGTGCCAGTAGCCCGATTAGGCAGGGGAGACGGCCCCAGCATTTT CASSPIRQGRRPQHF